These 29 T cell receptor beta chains originate from one sample sequenced in a study of T cell responses to AZD1222 COVID-19 vaccine. Profiled with immunoSEQ multiplex PCR; TCRdb holds only in-frame clones, not every one. The sample has 95,000 to 150,000 clones, over 75% seen once. This material consisted of peripheral blood, taken on day 0 of AZD1222 vaccination. These receptors were obtained from an adult in good health.

This sequence joins TRBV7-9 and TRBJ2-7; no clear D gene. The CDR3 consists of 14 residues. With 4 bases removed from V and 2 bases from J, the gap between germline ends came to 12 bases. Germline V gene data show CDR1 as SEHNR and CDR2 as FQNEAQ (reference sequence). CDR3 sequence: CASSSGRVTYEQYF. The CDR3 DNA reads TGTGCCAGCAGCTCCGGACGGGTAACCTACGAGCAGTACTTC.

The V call is TRBV6-5, the J call TRBJ1-5, with D possibly being TRBD1 (5 bases). The CDR3 runs to 13 residues. CDR1 and CDR2 (germline): MNHEY, SVGAGI. V was trimmed by 6 bases and J by 9 bases, leaving 15 bases between them. The CDR3 nucleotides read TGTGCCAGCAGCTCAGACAGATTGGGGCCCCAGCATTTT. Translated: CASSSDRLGPQHF.

The J gene is TRBJ2-1, the V gene TRBV5-1; 9 bases fit TRBD2. CDR1 SGHRS and CDR2 YFSETQ come from the germline V gene. Unmatched junction bases numbered 7, after V lost 3 bases and J lost 6 bases. CDR3 length equals 15 residues. CDR3 sequence reads: CASSSTGTSSNEQFF. The DNA for the CDR3 is TGCGCCAGCAGCTCTACCGGGACTAGCTCCAATGAGCAGTTCTTC.

V usage is TRBV27 and J usage is TRBJ1-2; no firm D call. The V end was cut by 2 bases, the J end by 5 bases, with 9 bases between. The CDR3 totals 13 residues. The germline gives CDR1 MNHEY, CDR2 SMNVEV (reference sequence). The CDR3 DNA is TGTGCCAGCAGTTTACTGGCAGGATATGGCTACACCTTC. Encoded protein: CASSLLAGYGYTF.

The chain links TRBV6-6 to TRBJ2-2; D may match TRBD1 or TRBD2 (5 bases each). This CDR3 spans 14 amino acids. Per the germline V gene, CDR1 is MNHNY and CDR2 is SVGAGI (reference sequence). V shed 4 bases and J shed 5 bases, with 11 bases lying between them. The CDR3 sequence: CASSSFEGTGELFF. The CDR3 DNA sequence: TGTGCCAGCAGTTCCTTCGAGGGGACCGGGGAGCTGTTTTTT.

The genes are TRBV6-2 or TRBV6-3 and TRBJ1-3; D is ambiguous. The CDR3 loop spans 13 amino acids. Deletions cut 4 bases from V and 3 bases from J, with 7 bases between. Germline CDR1 is MNHEY and CDR2 is SVGEGT. The CDR3 here is CASSSVDGNTIYF. The CDR3 DNA is TGTGCCAGCAGTTCCGTGGATGGAAACACCATATATTTT.

V is TRBV2 and J is TRBJ2-3; D gene unclear. CDR3 length equals 10 residues. Germline V CDR1 and CDR2: SNHLY, FYNNEI. Deletions cut 8 bases from V and 8 bases from J, with 8 bases between. This chain's CDR3 is CASQMGTQYF. The CDR3 DNA reads as TGTGCCAGCCAGATGGGTACGCAGTATTTT. Based on the CDR3 plus reference TRBV2 and TRBJ2-3, the full variable domain is EPEVTQTPSHQVTQMGQEVILRCVPISNHLYFYWYRQILGQKVEFLVSFYNNEISEKSEIFDDQFSVERPDGSNFTLKIRSTKLEDSAMYFCASQMGTQYFGPGTRLTVL.

J is TRBJ1-2 and V is TRBV12-5; 12 nucleotides align to TRBD1. Germline V gene sequence: CDR1 LGHNT, CDR2 FRNRAP. V gave up 3 bases and J gave up 7 bases; unmatched junction bases: 6. The CDR3 length is 15 residues. The CDR3 reads CASGFPGQGAFGYTF. The CDR3 DNA reads as TGTGCTAGTGGTTTCCCGGGACAGGGGGCTTTTGGCTACACCTTC.

The genes are TRBV7-9 and TRBJ1-1; 9 nucleotides agree with TRBD1. V shed 11 bases and J 0 bases; nucleotides not matched to a gene: 10. CDR1 is SEHNR, CDR2 FQNEAQ, per germline (reference sequence). This CDR3 has 15 residues. The CDR3 reads CALNTGGGMNTEAFF. The CDR3 DNA reads TGTGCCTTAAACACAGGGGGCGGAATGAACACTGAAGCTTTCTTT.

J is TRBJ2-3 and V is TRBV6-6; 13 positions match TRBD2. CDR1 and CDR2 (germline): MNHNY, SVGAGI (reference sequence). V lost 6 bases and J lost 0; bases outside the gene matches: 9. This CDR3 region has 18 residues. CDR3 bases: TGTGCCAGCAGACGACTAGCGGGGGGACGACGTAGCACAGATACGCAGTATTTT. This gives the protein CASRRLAGGRRSTDTQYF.

The chain recombines TRBV18 with TRBJ1-4, with TRBD1 matching over 8 bases. Trimming cost V 3 bases and J 8 bases; bases outside gene matches: 5. Per germline, CDR1 KGHSH and CDR2 LQKENI. This CDR3 contains 14 residues. The CDR3 loop is CASSPGTGQEKLFF. In nucleotides, the CDR3 is TGTGCCAGCTCACCCGGGACAGGTCAGGAAAAACTGTTTTTT.

This rearrangement joins TRBV5-8 to TRBJ1-5; no reliable D call. Germline V gene lookup returns CDR1 SGHTS and CDR2 YDEGEE. V was clipped by 1 base and J by 4 bases, with 9 bases between them. The CDR3 loop spans 14 amino acids. In nucleotides, the CDR3 is TGTGCCAGCAGCTTGTGGCAGTCAAATCAGCCCCAGCATTTT. This translates into CASSLWQSNQPQHF.

The V gene is TRBV7-9, the J gene TRBJ1-5; D remains ambiguous. Looked up from germline, CDR1 is SEHNR and CDR2 is FQNEAQ (reference sequence). This CDR3 has 13 amino acids. Deletions cut 1 base from V and 4 bases from J, with 5 bases between. The DNA for the CDR3 is TGTGCCAGCAGCTTAGAGTGGAATCAGCCCCAGCATTTT. This codes for CASSLEWNQPQHF.

The rearrangement joins TRBV7-9 to TRBJ2-7; maybe TRBD2 (6 bases). Germline-derived CDR1 and CDR2 are SEHNR and FQNEAQ (reference sequence). Trimming cost V 4 bases and J 0 bases, with 13 bases left between them. This CDR3 spans 15 amino acids. CDR3 bases: TGTGCCAGCAGCTCGGGACTGCAAACCTCCTACGAGCAGTACTTC. It specifies CASSSGLQTSYEQYF.

A remark on this clone: Other DNA sequences in the same sample also yield this CDR3. This sequence joins TRBV18 and TRBJ1-3; the D gene is possibly TRBD1 (6 bases). V lost 3 bases, J lost 4 bases, and 13 bases lay in between. The CDR3 covers 15 residues. The V gene's germline CDR1 is KGHSH and CDR2 LQKENI. The CDR3 DNA sequence: TGTGCCAGCTCACCGGGGGGCCAAGCGGGAAACACCATATATTTT. Protein sequence: CASSPGGQAGNTIYF. Combining the CDR3 with reference TRBV18 and TRBJ1-3 gives the whole variable domain NAGVMQNPRHLVRRRGQEARLRCSPMKGHSHVYWYRQLPEEGLKFMVYLQKENIIDESGMPKERFSAEFPKEGPSILRIQQVVRGDSAAYFCASSPGGQAGNTIYFGEGSWLTVV.

This clone was detected a few times. The V and J genes are TRBV18 and TRBJ1-1; 10 bases are a match to TRBD1. Losses at the gene ends were 6 bases for V and 5 bases for J; bases not matched to a gene: 12. CDR1 KGHSH and CDR2 LQKENI come from the germline V gene. The CDR3 loop spans 16 amino acids. In DNA form, the CDR3 reads TGTGCCAGCTCGGGCGGGACAGGGGACGGAAGGACTGAAGCTTTCTTT. Protein sequence: CASSGGTGDGRTEAFF. Supplemented by reference TRBV18 and TRBJ1-1, the full variable domain reads NAGVMQNPRHLVRRRGQEARLRCSPMKGHSHVYWYRQLPEEGLKFMVYLQKENIIDESGMPKERFSAEFPKEGPSILRIQQVVRGDSAAYFCASSGGTGDGRTEAFFGQGTRLTVV.

The chain links TRBV3-1 (or the pseudogene TRBV3-2) to TRBJ2-2; TRBD1 aligns across 8 bases. CDR1 is LGHDT and CDR2 is YNNKEL in the germline V gene (reference sequence). This CDR3 comprises 16 residues. V lost 1 base and J lost 3; bases outside the gene matches: 4. CDR3 in amino acids: CASSQAGGQDTGELFF. The DNA for the CDR3 is TGTGCCAGCAGCCAAGCTGGGGGACAGGACACCGGGGAGCTGTTTTTT.

The chain recombines TRBV7-6 with TRBJ1-6; D may be TRBD1 (5 bases). The CDR3 contains 15 residues. Germline lookup yields CDR1 SGHVS and CDR2 FNYEAQ. Trimming removed 5 bases from V and 2 bases from J, with 10 bases in between. The CDR3 region has the DNA TGTGCCAGCAGCCGGGACGTTCCCTATAATTCACCCCTCCACTTT. Residues: CASSRDVPYNSPLHF.

This rearrangement joins TRBV7-2 to TRBJ1-6; D is undetermined. Trimming cost V 5 bases and J 7 bases, with 15 bases left between them. Germline V gene sequence: CDR1 SGHTA, CDR2 FQGNSA. The CDR3 is made up of 15 amino acids. CDR3: CASSLTTDPNSPLHF. In DNA, the CDR3 is TGTGCCAGCAGCCTAACAACAGACCCCAATTCACCCCTCCACTTT.

This clone has just one count. The V call is TRBV5-8, the J call TRBJ2-5; 8 bases agree with TRBD2. CDR1 and CDR2 (germline): SGHTS, YDEGEE. The CDR3 extends over 15 amino acids. The junction had 2 bases not matched to a gene; V was cut back by 0 bases and J by 1 base. The DNA for the CDR3 is TGTGCCAGCAGCTTGGAGCGGGGGCCCCAAGAGACCCAGTACTTC. It encodes CASSLERGPQETQYF.

The chain is built from TRBV20-1 and TRBJ2-3, with D possibly matching TRBD1 (6 bases). V lost 3 bases and J lost 6, with 10 bases in between. Germline CDR1 DFQATT, CDR2 SNEGSKA (reference sequence). The CDR3 runs to 12 residues. The CDR3 DNA reads as TGCAGTGCTAGTGGGGACACGGATACGCAGTATTTT. Protein sequence: CSASGDTDTQYF.

The CDR3 nucleotides read TGCGCCAGCAGCTTGGCCAGGGGCCCGGATAACTATGGCTACACCTTC. As protein: CASSLARGPDNYGYTF. The rearrangement joins TRBV5-1 to TRBJ1-2; tentatively, D is TRBD1 (6 bases). The V gene's germline CDR1 is SGHRS and CDR2 YFSETQ. CDR3 length: 16 amino acids. V lost 0 bases and J lost 1, with 13 bases in between.

The J gene is TRBJ2-4, the V gene TRBV5-1, with 8 positions matching TRBD2. This CDR3 spans 23 amino acids. Germline trimming cut 5 bases from V and 1 base from J; bases unmatched to any gene: 29. From germline, CDR1 is SGHRS and CDR2 YFSETQ. The CDR3 bases are TGCGCCAGCAGGCTGGGGGCCCGAGGCGGGGGGCCCAACTATGGCTTTGCCAAAAACATTCAGTACTTC. Translating gives CASRLGARGGGPNYGFAKNIQYF.

The rearrangement uses TRBV6-6 and TRBJ1-5; weak D call: TRBD1 (6 bases). Trimming shortened V by 8 bases and J by 6 bases, and 23 bases separated the two germline ends. CDR1 and CDR2 (germline): MNHNY, SVGAGI (reference sequence). CDR3 length: 16 amino acids. Here the CDR3 reads CASRSRIPGHFQPQHF. In DNA, the CDR3 is TGTGCCAGCCGCAGCCGGATTCCGGGACACTTTCAGCCCCAGCATTTT.

The chain has TRBV7-2 and TRBJ2-2; tentatively, D is TRBD1 (6 bases). Between the trimmed V and J ends, which lost 2 bases and 2 bases, there was a span of 9 bases. CDR3 size: 15 residues. The germline CDR1 and CDR2 sequences are SGHTA and FQGNSA. CDR3 loop: CASSLTGPNTGELFF. CDR3 coding DNA: TGTGCCAGCAGCTTAACAGGGCCCAACACCGGGGAGCTGTTTTTT.

V gene TRBV19 combines with J gene TRBJ1-2; D uncertain. With 3 bases removed from V and 1 base from J, the gap between germline ends came to 30 bases. The CDR3 totals 21 residues. The germline V gene has CDR1 LNHDA and CDR2 SQIVND (reference sequence). DNA for the CDR3: TGTGCCAGTAGTATCGTCGCGGTCATTCAGGACCACAAGGCCCATAACTATGGCTACACCTTC. Its protein product is CASSIVAVIQDHKAHNYGYTF.

J is TRBJ1-2 and V is TRBV7-9; D unresolved. The V gene's germline CDR1 is SEHNR and CDR2 FQNEAQ (reference sequence). V lost 5 bases, J lost 8 bases, and 6 bases lay in between. The CDR3 has 10 residues. The DNA for the CDR3 is TGTGCCAGCAGCCCCGACGGCTACACCTTC. This sequence encodes CASSPDGYTF.

As concerns this clone: Sequence at one end of the junction differs from germline and may be a read error. The V call is TRBV5-6, the J call TRBJ2-7; 8 bases are a match to TRBD1. The CDR3 loop spans 13 amino acids. Germline assignment: CDR1 SGHDT and CDR2 YYEEEE. This chain's CDR3 is CASSLGTGGPSWF. The CDR3 bases are TGTGCCAGCAGCTTGGGTACAGGGGGGCCCTCGTGGTTC.

This sequence joins TRBV12-5 and TRBJ2-7; 7 positions agree with TRBD1. This CDR3 contains 14 residues. Losses at the gene ends were 2 bases for V and 1 base for J; bases not matched to a gene: 2. In germline, CDR1 is LGHNT, CDR2 FRNRAP. In DNA form, the CDR3 reads TGTGCTAGTGGTTTGTCACAGGGGTCCTACGAGCAGTACTTC. Residues: CASGLSQGSYEQYF.